This T cell receptor (beta chain) was identified in a study of T cell changes during pregnancy in multiple sclerosis. The junction had 0 bases not matched to a gene; V was cut back by 0 bases and J by 1 base. Germline CDR1 is KGHSH and CDR2 is LQKENI. This CDR3 is built from 15 residues. The assay was immunoSEQ multiplex PCR, and TCRdb's table has in-frame clones only and misses some. The profile shows approximately 70,000 clones, about 89% of them singletons. The chain combines TRBV18 with TRBJ2-7; TRBD1 matches at 10 bases. The sample in question was CD4+ T cells from peripheral blood mononuclear cells, obtained before pregnancy. The clonotype originates from a female donor with multiple sclerosis, enrolled in a pregnancy study. This CDR3 reads CASSPPGQGSYEQYF. For the CDR3, the DNA is TGTGCCAGCTCACCACCGGGACAGGGGTCCTACGAGCAGTACTTC.